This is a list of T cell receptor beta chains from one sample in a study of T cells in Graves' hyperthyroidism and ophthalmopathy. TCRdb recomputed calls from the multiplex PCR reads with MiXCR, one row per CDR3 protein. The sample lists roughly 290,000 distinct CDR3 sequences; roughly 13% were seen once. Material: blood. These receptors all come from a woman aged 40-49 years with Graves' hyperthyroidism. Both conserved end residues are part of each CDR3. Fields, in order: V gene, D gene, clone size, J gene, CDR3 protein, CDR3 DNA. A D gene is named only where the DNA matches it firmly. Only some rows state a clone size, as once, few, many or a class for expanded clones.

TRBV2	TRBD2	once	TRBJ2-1	CASNPIAGGPYNEQFF	TGTGCCAGCAACCCAATAGCGGGAGGCCCCTACAATGAGCAGTTCTTC
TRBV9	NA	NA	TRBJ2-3	CASSGDRLTDTQYF	TGTGCCAGCAGCGGCGACAGGCTCACAGATACGCAGTATTTT
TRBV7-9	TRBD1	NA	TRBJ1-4	CASSLRRQGWATNEKLFF	TGTGCCAGCAGCCTCCGTCGACAGGGGTGGGCAACTAATGAAAAACTGTTTTTT
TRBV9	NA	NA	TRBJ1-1	CASSSGTHMNTEAFF	TGTGCCAGCAGCTCAGGGACACACATGAACACTGAAGCTTTCTTT
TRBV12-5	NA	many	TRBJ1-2	CASGLVPLYYGYTF	TGTGCTAGTGGTTTGGTCCCACTCTACTATGGCTACACCTTC
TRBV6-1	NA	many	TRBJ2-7	CASSYSANYEQYF	TGTGCCAGCAGTTATTCAGCGAACTACGAGCAGTACTTC
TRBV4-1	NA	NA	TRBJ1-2	CASSQDGRDFGYTF	TGTGCCAGCAGCCAAGATGGACGGGACTTTGGCTACACCTTC
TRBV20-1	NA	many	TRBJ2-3	CSARVGEGTDTQYF	TGCAGTGCTAGGGTGGGAGAAGGGACAGATACGCAGTATTTT
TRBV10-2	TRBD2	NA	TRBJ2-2	CASSEALAGASGELFF	TGCGCCAGCAGTGAGGCTCTAGCGGGAGCTAGCGGGGAGCTGTTTTTT
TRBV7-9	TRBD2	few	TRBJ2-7	CASSPSGTSGSYEQYF	TGTGCCAGCAGCCCAAGCGGGACTAGCGGCTCCTACGAGCAGTACTTC
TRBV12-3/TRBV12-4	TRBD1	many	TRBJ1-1	CASSFPGQSISEAFF	TGTGCCAGCAGTTTCCCGGGACAGTCCATCAGTGAAGCTTTCTTT
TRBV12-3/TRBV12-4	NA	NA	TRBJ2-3	CASSLALPAVTDTQYF	TGTGCCAGCAGTTTAGCTCTCCCAGCGGTGACAGATACGCAGTATTTT
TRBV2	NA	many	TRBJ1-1	CASSSGGGWTEAFF	TGTGCCAGCAGCTCGGGTGGGGGCTGGACTGAAGCTTTCTTT
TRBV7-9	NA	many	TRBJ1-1	CASSWGFSGTEAFF	TGTGCCAGCAGCTGGGGATTTTCGGGGACTGAAGCTTTCTTT
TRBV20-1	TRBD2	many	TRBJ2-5	CSVSSAGEINQETQYF	TGCAGTGTCTCATCAGCGGGGGAAATCAACCAAGAGACCCAGTACTTC
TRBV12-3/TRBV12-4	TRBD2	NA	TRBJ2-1	CASSLVSGTRSYNEQFF	TGTGCCAGCAGTTTAGTGAGCGGGACGCGCTCCTACAATGAGCAGTTCTTC
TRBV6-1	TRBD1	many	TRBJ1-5	CASSYRTSWGQGFQPQHF	TGTGCCAGCAGTTATAGAACGTCGTGGGGACAGGGTTTTCAGCCCCAGCATTTT
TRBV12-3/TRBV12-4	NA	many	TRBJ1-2	CASGQQGLYGYTF	TGTGCCAGCGGACAACAGGGCCTCTATGGCTACACCTTC
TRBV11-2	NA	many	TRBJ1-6	CASSSSQGGYSPLHF	TGTGCCAGCAGCTCGTCCCAGGGAGGGTATTCACCCCTCCACTTT
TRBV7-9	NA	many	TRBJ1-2	CASSRDLYGYTF	TGTGCCAGCAGCAGGGACCTGTATGGCTACACCTTC
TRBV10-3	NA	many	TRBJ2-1	CAISESYSYNEQFF	TGTGCCATCAGTGAGTCTTACTCCTACAATGAGCAGTTCTTC
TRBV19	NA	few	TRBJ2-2	CASRTGFANTGELFF	TGTGCCAGTAGAACAGGGTTCGCGAACACCGGGGAGCTGTTTTTT
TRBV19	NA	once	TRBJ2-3	CASSIRYYGDTQYF	TGTGCCAGTAGTATAAGGTATTATGGAGATACGCAGTATTTT
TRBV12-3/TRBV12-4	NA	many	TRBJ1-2	CASSLVTNYGYTF	TGTGCCAGCAGTTTAGTTACTAACTATGGCTACACCTTC
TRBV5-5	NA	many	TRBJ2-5	CASSSPTMGRETQYF	TGTGCCAGCAGCTCCCCCACAATGGGTCGAGAGACCCAGTACTTC
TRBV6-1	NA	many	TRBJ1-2	CASRGGSNYGYTF	TGTGCCAGCAGGGGAGGGTCTAACTATGGCTACACCTTC
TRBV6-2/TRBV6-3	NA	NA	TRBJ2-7	CANSRSSYEQYF	TGTGCCAACAGCCGTAGCTCCTACGAGCAGTACTTC
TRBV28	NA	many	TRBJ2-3	CASSRDIGTDTQYF	TGTGCCAGCAGCCGGGACATCGGCACAGATACGCAGTATTTT
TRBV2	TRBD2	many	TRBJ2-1	CASSEEAGGSHEQFF	TGTGCCAGCAGTGAAGAAGCGGGAGGGTCCCATGAGCAGTTCTTC
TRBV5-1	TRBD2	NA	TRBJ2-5	CASSLILAGQETQYF	TGCGCCAGCAGCTTGATACTAGCGGGACAAGAGACCCAGTACTTC
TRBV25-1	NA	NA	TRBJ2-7	CASSDSAGAASYEQYF	TGTGCCAGCAGTGATTCGGCCGGGGCCGCCTCCTACGAGCAGTACTTC
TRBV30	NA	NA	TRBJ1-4	CAWSVLHRSGEKLFF	TGTGCCTGGAGTGTACTTCATCGAAGCGGGGAAAAACTGTTTTTT
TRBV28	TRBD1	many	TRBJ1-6	CASSFYRGYSPLHF	TGTGCCAGCAGTTTCTACAGGGGCTACTCACCCCTCCACTTT
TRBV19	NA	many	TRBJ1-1	CASSIGSGYTEAFF	TGTGCCAGTAGTATCGGGAGCGGGTACACTGAAGCTTTCTTT
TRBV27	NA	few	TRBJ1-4	CASSSTQGRLTNEKLFF	TGTGCCAGCAGCTCTACTCAGGGGAGGTTAACTAATGAAAAACTGTTTTTT
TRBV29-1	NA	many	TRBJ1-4	CSVGPLGGEGEKLFF	TGCAGCGTTGGTCCCCTGGGAGGGGAGGGAGAAAAACTGTTTTTT
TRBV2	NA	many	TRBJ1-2	CASATRRNEGYTF	TGTGCCAGCGCGACAAGGAGAAACGAAGGCTACACCTTC
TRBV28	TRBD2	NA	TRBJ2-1	CASLAGGSYNEQFF	TGTGCCAGTCTAGCGGGAGGGAGTTACAATGAGCAGTTCTTC
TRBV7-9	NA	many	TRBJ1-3	CASSLGVSGNTIYF	TGTGCCAGCAGCTTGGGGGTCTCTGGAAACACCATATATTTT
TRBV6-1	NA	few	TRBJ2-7	CASRRLAVTYEQYF	TGTGCCAGCAGACGATTAGCGGTTACCTACGAGCAGTACTTC
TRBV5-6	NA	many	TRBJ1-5	CASSLGGRGGQPQHF	TGTGCCAGCAGCTTGGGAGGCAGGGGAGGCCAGCCCCAGCATTTT
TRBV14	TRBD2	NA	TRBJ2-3	CASSHLPGTSGRSGTDTQYF	TGTGCCAGCAGCCATCTTCCCGGGACTAGCGGGAGAAGTGGAACAGATACGCAGTATTTT
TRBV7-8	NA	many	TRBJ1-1	CASSLASYLPGFAVNTEAFF	TGTGCCAGCAGCTTAGCCAGTTACTTACCAGGGTTCGCCGTCAACACTGAAGCTTTCTTT
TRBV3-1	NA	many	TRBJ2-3	CASSQRELGTDTQYF	TGTGCCAGCAGCCAACGGGAGTTAGGAACAGATACGCAGTATTTT
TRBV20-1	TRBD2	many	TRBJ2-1	CSARDLQTSGNSEQFF	TGCAGTGCTAGAGATCTTCAGACTAGCGGGAACAGTGAGCAGTTCTTC
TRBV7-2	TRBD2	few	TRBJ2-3	CASRSGLAASTDTQYF	TGTGCCAGCAGGTCTGGACTAGCGGCTAGCACAGATACGCAGTATTTT
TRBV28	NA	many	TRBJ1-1	CASNLLGVNTEAFF	TGTGCCAGCAACTTATTAGGGGTGAACACTGAAGCTTTCTTT
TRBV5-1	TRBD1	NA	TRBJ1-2	CASSPGTGIGYTF	TGCGCCAGCAGCCCCGGGACAGGGATCGGCTACACCTTC
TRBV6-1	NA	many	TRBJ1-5	CASSELRLTVSNQPQHF	TGTGCCAGCAGTGAATTAAGGCTGACAGTGAGCAATCAGCCCCAGCATTTT
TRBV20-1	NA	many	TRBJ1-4	CSAEETNEKLFF	TGCAGTGCTGAGGAAACTAATGAAAAACTGTTTTTT
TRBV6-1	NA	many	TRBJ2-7	CASSSAAYEQYF	TGTGCCAGCAGTTCTGCGGCTTACGAGCAGTACTTC
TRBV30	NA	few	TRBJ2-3	CVWSVLGARDTQYF	TGTGTCTGGAGTGTACTCGGGGCAAGAGATACGCAGTATTTT
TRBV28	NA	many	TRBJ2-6	CASKYPGTSGANVLTF	TGTGCCAGCAAATATCCAGGAACCTCTGGGGCCAACGTCCTGACTTTC
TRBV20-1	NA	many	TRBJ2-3	CSASVQPDLNTDTQYF	TGCAGTGCTAGTGTCCAGCCAGATCTAAACACAGATACGCAGTATTTT